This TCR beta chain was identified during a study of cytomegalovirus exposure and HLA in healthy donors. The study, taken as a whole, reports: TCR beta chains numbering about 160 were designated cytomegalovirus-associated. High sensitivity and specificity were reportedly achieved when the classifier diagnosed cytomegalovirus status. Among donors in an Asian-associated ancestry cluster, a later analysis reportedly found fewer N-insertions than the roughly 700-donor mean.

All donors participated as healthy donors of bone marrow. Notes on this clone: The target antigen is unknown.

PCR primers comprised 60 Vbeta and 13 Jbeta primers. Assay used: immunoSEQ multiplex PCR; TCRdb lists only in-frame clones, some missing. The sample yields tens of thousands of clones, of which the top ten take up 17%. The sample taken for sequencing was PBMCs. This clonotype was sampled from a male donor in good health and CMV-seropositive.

CDR3 protein: CASSLVRDSEAFF. In DNA, the CDR3 is TGTGCCAGTAGTTTGGTCAGAGACTCTGAAGCTTTCTTT. This chain connects TRBV19 to TRBJ1-1, with no clear D. Per germline, CDR1 LNHDA and CDR2 SQIVND (reference sequence). This CDR3 region has 13 residues. The V end lost 5 bases, the J end lost 6 bases, and 13 bases lay between the germline ends.